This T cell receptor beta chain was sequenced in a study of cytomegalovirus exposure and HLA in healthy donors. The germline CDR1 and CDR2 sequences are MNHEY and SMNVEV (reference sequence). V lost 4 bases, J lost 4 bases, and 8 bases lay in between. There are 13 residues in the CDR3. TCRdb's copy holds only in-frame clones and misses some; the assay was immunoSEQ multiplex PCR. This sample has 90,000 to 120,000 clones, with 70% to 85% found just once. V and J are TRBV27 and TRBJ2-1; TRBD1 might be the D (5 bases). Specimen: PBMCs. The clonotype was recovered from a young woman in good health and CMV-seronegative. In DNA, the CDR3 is TGTGCCAGCAGTTCGGACACTTACAATGAGCAGTTCTTC. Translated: CASSSDTYNEQFF.